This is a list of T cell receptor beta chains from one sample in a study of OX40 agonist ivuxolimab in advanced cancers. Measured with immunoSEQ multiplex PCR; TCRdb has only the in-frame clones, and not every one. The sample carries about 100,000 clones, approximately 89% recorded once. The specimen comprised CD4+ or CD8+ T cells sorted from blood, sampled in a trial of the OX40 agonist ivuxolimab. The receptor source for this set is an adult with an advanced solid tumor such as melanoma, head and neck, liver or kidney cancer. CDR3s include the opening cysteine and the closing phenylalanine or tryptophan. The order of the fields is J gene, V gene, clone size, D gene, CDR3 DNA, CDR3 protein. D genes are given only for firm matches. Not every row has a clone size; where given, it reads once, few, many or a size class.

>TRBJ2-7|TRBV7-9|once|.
TGTGCCAGCACCCCCCCGGGATCTTCCTACGAGCAGTACTTC
CASTPPGSSYEQYF
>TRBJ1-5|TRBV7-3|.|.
TGTGCCAGCAGCTTAAGGGGACTGAGCCACTGTAGCAATCAGCCCCAGCATTTT
CASSLRGLSHCSNQPQHF
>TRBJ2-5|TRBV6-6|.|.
TGTGCCAGCAGTCCCCAAGAGACCCAGTACTTC
CASSPQETQYF
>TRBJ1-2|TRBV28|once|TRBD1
TGTGCCAGCAGTTTACAGGGGGCGCTGGGCTACACCTTC
CASSLQGALGYTF
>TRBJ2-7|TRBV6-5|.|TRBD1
TGTGCCAGCAGACAGGGGACCTCCTACGAGCAGTACTTC
CASRQGTSYEQYF
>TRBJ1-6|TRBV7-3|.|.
TGTGCCAGCAGCCCTGGACAGAGCAATTCACCCCTCCACTTT
CASSPGQSNSPLHF
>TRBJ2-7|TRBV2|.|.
TGTGCCAGCAGTGTTGACAGCCCAGTGACTTCCTACGAGCAGTACTTC
CASSVDSPVTSYEQYF
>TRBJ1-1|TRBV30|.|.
TGTGCCACATCCTCCGGGACGGTCACTGAAGCTTTCTTT
CATSSGTVTEAFF
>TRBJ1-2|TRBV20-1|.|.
TGCAGTGCTACTGACTGGTATGGCTACACCTTC
CSATDWYGYTF
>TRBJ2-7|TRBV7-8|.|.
TGTGCCAGCAGACCCAATACAGGAAACTCCTACGAGCAGTACTTC
CASRPNTGNSYEQYF
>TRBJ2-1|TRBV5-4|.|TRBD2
TGTGCCAGCAGCTTGGCCGCTAGCGGGACCCGCAATGAGCAGTTCTTC
CASSLAASGTRNEQFF
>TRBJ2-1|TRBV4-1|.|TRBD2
TGCGCCAGCAGCCAAGAATCTAGCGGGAGCTACAATGAGCAGTTCTTC
CASSQESSGSYNEQFF
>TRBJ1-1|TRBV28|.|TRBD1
TGTGCCAGCAGAACCTCCCGGTACAGAGGGGGCGCTTTTACTGAAGCTTTCTTT
CASRTSRYRGGAFTEAFF
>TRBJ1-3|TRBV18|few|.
TGTGCCAGCTCACTGGCCCAGGGTCCCATATATTTT
CASSLAQGPIYF
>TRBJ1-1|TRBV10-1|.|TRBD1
TGCGCCAGCAGTCCTCGGACAGGGAACACTGAAGCTTTCTTT
CASSPRTGNTEAFF
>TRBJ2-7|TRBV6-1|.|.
TGTGCCAGCAGTGAAGCGTTGGCAGGCCCCTACGAGCAGTACTTC
CASSEALAGPYEQYF
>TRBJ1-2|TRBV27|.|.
TGTGCCAGCAGTCTGGGTTCTCGCCGAGGCGGCTACACCTTC
CASSLGSRRGGYTF
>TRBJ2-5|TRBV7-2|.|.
TGTGCCAGCAGCGGACGCGGTCAGACCCAGTACTTC
CASSGRGQTQYF
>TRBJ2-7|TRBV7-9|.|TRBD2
TGTGCCAGCAGCCTTAGCGGGAGTTCCGACGAGCAGTACTTC
CASSLSGSSDEQYF
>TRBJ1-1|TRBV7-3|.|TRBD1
TGTGCCAGCAGCTTAATAGGCGGACAGGGGTCGACTGAAGCTTTCTTT
CASSLIGGQGSTEAFF
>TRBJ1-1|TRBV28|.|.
TGTGCCAGCATTACCTCCTGGGGAACGGACCGCAGTCTAGGTGGTTACACTGAAGCTTTCTTT
CASITSWGTDRSLGGYTEAFF
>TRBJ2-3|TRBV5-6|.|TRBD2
TGTGCCAGCAGCGAGACTAGCGGGAGGGTCACAGATACGCAGTATTTT
CASSETSGRVTDTQYF
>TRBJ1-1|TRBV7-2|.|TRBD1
TGTGCCAGCAGCTCCGGACAGGGGAACACTGAAGCTTTCTTT
CASSSGQGNTEAFF
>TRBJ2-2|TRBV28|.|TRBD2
TGTGCCAGCAGTCTCGGGGGGGGCTCGAGGGAGCTGTTTTTT
CASSLGGGSRELFF
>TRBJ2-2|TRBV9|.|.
TGTGCCAGCAGCGTAGGTGACACCGGGGAGCTGTTTTTT
CASSVGDTGELFF
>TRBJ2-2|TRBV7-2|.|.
TGTGCCAGCAGCCCCGCGAGGGTCACCGGGGAGCTGTTTTTT
CASSPARVTGELFF
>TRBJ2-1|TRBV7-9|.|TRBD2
TGTGCCAGCAGCTTAGGTAGCGGGGGCGTCTCCTACAATGAGCAGTTCTTC
CASSLGSGGVSYNEQFF
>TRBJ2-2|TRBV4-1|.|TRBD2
TGCGCCAGCAGCCTAGCGGGACTGAACACCGGGGAGCTGTTTTTT
CASSLAGLNTGELFF
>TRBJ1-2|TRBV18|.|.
TGTGCCAGCTCACCAGCGGACAAAGCTAACTATGGCTACACCTTC
CASSPADKANYGYTF
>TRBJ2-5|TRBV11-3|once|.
TGTGCCAGCAGCTTAATCGTGGAGGGCCAAGAGACCCAGTACTTC
CASSLIVEGQETQYF
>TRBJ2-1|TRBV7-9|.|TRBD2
TGTGCCAGCAGCCCGGGACTAGCGGGAGGTCCCTACAATGAGCAGTTCTTC
CASSPGLAGGPYNEQFF
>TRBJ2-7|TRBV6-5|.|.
TGTGCCAGCAGGGGGGGGGCAGGGAGCTCCTACGAGCAGTACTTC
CASRGGAGSSYEQYF
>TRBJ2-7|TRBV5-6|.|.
TGTGCCAGCAGCTTGGGAGGTTCAGGGGCCTTCCGTTACGAGCAGTACTTC
CASSLGGSGAFRYEQYF
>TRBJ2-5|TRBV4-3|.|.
TGCGCCAGCAGCGCCTTGGGGGGCCAAGAGACCCAGTACTTC
CASSALGGQETQYF
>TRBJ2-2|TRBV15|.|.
TGTGCCACCAGCAGTAGCCGGCCTCGGACCACCGGGGAGCTGTTTTTT
CATSSSRPRTTGELFF
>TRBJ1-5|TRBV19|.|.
TGTGCCAGTAGTGGGATCTATAGCAATCAGCCCCAGCATTTT
CASSGIYSNQPQHF
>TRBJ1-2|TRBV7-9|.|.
TGTGCCAGCAGCTTAGTGCCAGGGGATCCCCCTAACTATGGCTACACCTTC
CASSLVPGDPPNYGYTF
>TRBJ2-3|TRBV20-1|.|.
TGCAGTGCGGGCGGCGTGTCGACGCAGTATTTT
CSAGGVSTQYF
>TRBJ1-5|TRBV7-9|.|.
TGTGCCAGCCGACCCTCGGGGGACACTAGGCGTGATAGCAATCAGCCCCAGCATTTT
CASRPSGDTRRDSNQPQHF
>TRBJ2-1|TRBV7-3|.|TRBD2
TGTGCCAGCAGCTTGGGGACTAGCGGCAATGAGCAGTTCTTC
CASSLGTSGNEQFF
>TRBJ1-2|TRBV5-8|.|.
TGTGCCAGCAGCTGGGGGGCTGGCTACACCTTC
CASSWGAGYTF
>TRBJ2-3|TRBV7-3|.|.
TGTGCCAGCAGCTCGGGGACCGCCACAGATACGCAGTATTTT
CASSSGTATDTQYF
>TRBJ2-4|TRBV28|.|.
TGTGCCAGCCGGGACTTCAAAAACATTCAGTACTTC
CASRDFKNIQYF
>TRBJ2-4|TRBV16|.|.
TGTGCCAGCAGCCAAGGGGGGCTAGATACCAACATTCAGTACTTC
CASSQGGLDTNIQYF
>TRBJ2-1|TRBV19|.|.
TGTGCCAGTAGTCCTGACGGGATAGCGACCTACAATGAGCAGTTCTTC
CASSPDGIATYNEQFF
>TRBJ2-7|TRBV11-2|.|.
TGTGCCAGCAGCTTCCAGGTCGAGCAGTACTTC
CASSFQVEQYF
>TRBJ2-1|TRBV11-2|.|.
TGTGCCAGCACCATGGGGGGCGGTGGTGCAAGCAATGAGCAGTTCTTC
CASTMGGGGASNEQFF
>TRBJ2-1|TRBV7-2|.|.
TGTGCCAGCAGCTTAGGAGTGACTACGGCTGAGCAGTTCTTC
CASSLGVTTAEQFF
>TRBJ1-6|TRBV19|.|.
TGTGCCAGTAGCCCACAGGGCAGTGGATCACCCCTCCACTTT
CASSPQGSGSPLHF
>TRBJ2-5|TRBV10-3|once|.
TGTGCCATCAGTGGACCCGACCAAGAGACCCAGTACTTC
CAISGPDQETQYF
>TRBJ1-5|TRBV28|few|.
TGTGCCAGCAGTTTAGTGGGGCAGCCCCAGCATTTT
CASSLVGQPQHF
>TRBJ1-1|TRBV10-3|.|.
TGTGCCATCAGTGCCCGACGGGACATTGAAGCTTTCTTT
CAISARRDIEAFF